This record concerns one TCR beta chain sequence. The length of the CDR3 is 15 residues. Per the germline V gene, CDR1 is SGHTA and CDR2 is FQGNSA. Trimming removed 2 bases from V and 6 bases from J, with 14 bases in between. Some clones are missing from TCRdb's copy, which holds only in-frame ones; the method was immunoSEQ multiplex PCR. The sample contains just over 65,000 clones, around 93% of which appear only once. This sample was taken from a study of T cells after posttransplantation cyclophosphamide. This sequence originates from a woman in her 30s in good health and a related stem cell transplant donor. The material sequenced was PBMCs. This chain uses TRBV7-2 with TRBJ1-3; a possible D gene is TRBD1 (5 bases). The CDR3: CASSLTVGPENTIYF. In nucleotides, the CDR3 is TGTGCCAGCAGCTTAACAGTGGGACCTGAAAACACCATATATTTT.